This T cell receptor beta chain emerged from a study of human T cells and chemical hapten exposure. At the level of the study: Small pooled library volume differences chiefly drove per-sample TCR yield variation.

TCRdb re-analysed the RACE reads in MiXCR, keeping a single row per CDR3 protein. The sample records some 81,000 distinct CDR3 sequences, about 7.5% being singletons. Study-wide findings and caveats: It was expanded TCRs that formed significantly more large CDR3 similarity clusters than controls did.

The V gene's germline CDR1 is LGHDT and CDR2 YNNKEL (reference sequence). The V end lost 1 base, the J end lost 4 bases, and 9 bases lay between the germline ends. CDR3 length: 14 residues. The time point: patch test 1, 2 weeks after DPC sensitization. Documented treatment: therapeutic diphenylcyclopropenone sensitization with weekly scalp DPC. In this sample, this clonotype turned up many times. What it recognizes is unknown. V and J are TRBV3-1 and TRBJ2-3; D gene unclear. The material was whole blood, obtained in connection with sensitization to the hapten diphenylcyclopropenone (DPC). This TCR derives from a woman aged 30 to 39 with alopecia areata. Some clones in this sample may be carry-over from other donors' samples. CDR3: CASSQAGSPDTQYF. The CDR3 DNA is TGTGCCAGCAGCCAAGCTGGAAGCCCAGATACGCAGTATTTT.